These T cell receptor beta chains were read from a single sample in a study of T cell responses to AZD1222 COVID-19 vaccine. The table came from immunoSEQ multiplex PCR; TCRdb's copy has only in-frame clones and leaves some out. The table records roughly 150,000 clones, around 92% of them present only once. The source material was peripheral blood, sampled on day 0 of AZD1222 vaccination. The receptors here all came from an adult in good health. The conserved cysteine and the conserved F or W are not part of the CDR3 here. Each record gives: CDR3 protein, clone size, V gene, J gene. A row's size may be missing; if present it is once, few, many or a size class.

CDR3aa: ASSLPLAGGSGYEQY; abundance: .; v_gene: TRBV5-4; j_gene: TRBJ2-7
CDR3aa: ASNKPGPAPKGNYGYT; abundance: .; v_gene: TRBV10-1; j_gene: TRBJ1-2
CDR3aa: ASRGGNLNTEAF; abundance: .; v_gene: TRBV7-2; j_gene: TRBJ1-1
CDR3aa: ASSPGQGAAEAF; abundance: once; v_gene: TRBV18; j_gene: TRBJ1-1
CDR3aa: ASSPGIGIGPQH; abundance: .; v_gene: TRBV7-9; j_gene: TRBJ1-5
CDR3aa: ASSLRGTNTEAF; abundance: .; v_gene: TRBV7-9; j_gene: TRBJ1-1
CDR3aa: ASTLGGGTDTQY; abundance: once; v_gene: TRBV5-4; j_gene: TRBJ2-3
CDR3aa: ASSLVHGYT; abundance: .; v_gene: TRBV7-9; j_gene: TRBJ1-2
CDR3aa: ASSRSGSRHYEQY; abundance: .; v_gene: TRBV28; j_gene: TRBJ2-7
CDR3aa: ASSGNGFAF; abundance: .; v_gene: TRBV7-9; j_gene: TRBJ1-1
CDR3aa: ASSPGQGQYNEQF; abundance: .; v_gene: TRBV18; j_gene: TRBJ2-1
CDR3aa: ASSDWGNYGYT; abundance: .; v_gene: TRBV10-2; j_gene: TRBJ1-2
CDR3aa: ASSYSSSSYNEQF; abundance: .; v_gene: TRBV6-5; j_gene: TRBJ2-1
CDR3aa: ASSAGGADNQPQH; abundance: .; v_gene: TRBV28; j_gene: TRBJ1-5
CDR3aa: AWSKNRVQGYT; abundance: .; v_gene: TRBV30; j_gene: TRBJ1-2
CDR3aa: ASSPGGTGYSLFYEQY; abundance: .; v_gene: TRBV18; j_gene: TRBJ2-7
CDR3aa: ASSFTPSDEQY; abundance: once; v_gene: TRBV27; j_gene: TRBJ2-7
CDR3aa: ASSLRASETQY; abundance: once; v_gene: TRBV13; j_gene: TRBJ2-5
CDR3aa: ASTLSGRNEQF; abundance: .; v_gene: TRBV28; j_gene: TRBJ2-1
CDR3aa: ASSSPRSSGAGEQY; abundance: .; v_gene: TRBV6-5; j_gene: TRBJ2-7
CDR3aa: SGIRQDLGYGYT; abundance: .; v_gene: TRBV29-1; j_gene: TRBJ1-2
CDR3aa: ASSQDGEETQY; abundance: .; v_gene: TRBV4-1; j_gene: TRBJ2-5
CDR3aa: ASSSGYNEQF; abundance: .; v_gene: TRBV11-2; j_gene: TRBJ2-1
CDR3aa: ASSYGQGLNTEAF; abundance: .; v_gene: TRBV6-5; j_gene: TRBJ1-1
CDR3aa: ASSERYVSEQY; abundance: .; v_gene: TRBV7-6; j_gene: TRBJ2-7
CDR3aa: AISARSVGNTIY; abundance: .; v_gene: TRBV10-3; j_gene: TRBJ1-3
CDR3aa: ASSTGAANEKLF; abundance: .; v_gene: TRBV4-2; j_gene: TRBJ1-4
CDR3aa: ASSPGTSGTHSYNEQF; abundance: .; v_gene: TRBV7-3; j_gene: TRBJ2-1
CDR3aa: ASSGDGYT; abundance: .; v_gene: TRBV2; j_gene: TRBJ1-2
CDR3aa: ASSFFGGTSQETQY; abundance: .; v_gene: TRBV7-2; j_gene: TRBJ2-5
CDR3aa: ASSTGTGSHGRYT; abundance: .; v_gene: TRBV7-2; j_gene: TRBJ1-2
CDR3aa: AISESSVGTAPLEPF; abundance: .; v_gene: TRBV10-3; j_gene: TRBJ1-1
CDR3aa: ASSLGGKGSEKLF; abundance: .; v_gene: TRBV7-2; j_gene: TRBJ1-4
CDR3aa: ASSPGQGYGYT; abundance: .; v_gene: TRBV7-3; j_gene: TRBJ1-2
CDR3aa: ASSEGWGGALTQETQY; abundance: .; v_gene: TRBV7-2; j_gene: TRBJ2-5
CDR3aa: ASSPGQGAYGYT; abundance: .; v_gene: TRBV18; j_gene: TRBJ1-2
CDR3aa: ASSQPGSRKNYGYT; abundance: .; v_gene: TRBV4-1; j_gene: TRBJ1-2
CDR3aa: ASSEIRTDTQY; abundance: .; v_gene: TRBV2; j_gene: TRBJ2-3
CDR3aa: SVEEYRTGGHTEAF; abundance: .; v_gene: TRBV29-1; j_gene: TRBJ1-1
CDR3aa: ASSFRQGANTH; abundance: .; v_gene: TRBV28; j_gene: TRBJ1-5
CDR3aa: ASSRASAYNRDYT; abundance: .; v_gene: TRBV5-1; j_gene: TRBJ1-2